This T cell receptor beta chain was identified in a study of control samples from healthy donors and cancer patients. The protocol was immunoSEQ multiplex PCR, while the TCRdb copy is restricted to in-frame clones and leaves out a portion. The profile covers under 150,000 clones, with just under 90% appearing a single time and just over 7.5% taken by the ten largest. The ends were cut back, 3 bases at V and 2 bases at J, with 12 bases in the middle. The CDR3 contains 15 residues. Germline loops: CDR1 SGDLS, CDR2 YYNGEE. The rearrangement links TRBV9 to TRBJ2-1; TRBD2 might be the D (5 bases). The specimen was PBMCs. The clonotype was recovered from a man in his fifties or sixties with head and neck cancer. The CDR3 loop is CASSARLGAYNEQFF. In nucleotides, the CDR3 is TGTGCCAGCAGCGCGCGACTCGGGGCCTACAATGAGCAGTTCTTC.